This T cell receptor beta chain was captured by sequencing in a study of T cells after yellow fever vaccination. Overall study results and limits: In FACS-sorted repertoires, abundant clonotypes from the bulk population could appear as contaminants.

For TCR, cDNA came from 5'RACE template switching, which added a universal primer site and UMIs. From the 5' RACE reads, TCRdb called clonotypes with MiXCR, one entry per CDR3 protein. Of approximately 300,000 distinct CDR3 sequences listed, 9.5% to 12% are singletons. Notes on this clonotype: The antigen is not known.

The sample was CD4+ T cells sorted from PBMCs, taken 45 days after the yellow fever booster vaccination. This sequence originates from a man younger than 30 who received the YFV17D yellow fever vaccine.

The CDR3 loop is CSAFPSSEQFF. The CDR3 coding sequence is TGCAGTGCCTTCCCCAGTTCTGAGCAGTTCTTC. V usage is TRBV20-1 and J usage is TRBJ2-1; no clear D gene. V gave up 6 bases and J gave up 9 bases, with 12 bases separating them. The CDR3 runs to 11 residues. The germline gives CDR1 DFQATT, CDR2 SNEGSKA (reference sequence).